This entry lists 32 T cell receptor beta chains sequenced from one sample in a study of blood T cell repertoires in COVID-19. The method was immunoSEQ multiplex PCR; TCRdb's version includes in-frame clones alone and lacks a portion of them. The profile shows around 500,000 clones, 88% of them singletons. What was sequenced was PBMCs or T cells enriched from blood (not recorded which). Receptor source: a woman aged 35 to 49 who had recovered from COVID-19.

V gene TRBV29-1 combines with J gene TRBJ1-1, with 8 nucleotides matching TRBD1. The CDR3 has 18 residues. CDR1 and CDR2 (germline): SQVTM, ANQGSEA. V lost 3 bases, J lost 5 bases, and 20 bases stayed unmatched. CDR3 sequence: CSVDILVYKTGDPTEAFF. The CDR3 DNA follows: TGCAGCGTTGACATCCTTGTGTACAAGACAGGGGATCCTACTGAAGCTTTCTTT.

J is TRBJ1-5 and V is TRBV25-1; no clear D. Germline CDR1 is MGHDK and CDR2 is SYGVNS. The CDR3 is made up of 14 amino acids. Trimming pared 1 base from V and 5 bases from J, leaving 9 bases between. This chain's CDR3 is CASSELQEDQPQHF. CDR3 coding DNA: TGTGCCAGCAGTGAATTGCAGGAAGATCAGCCCCAGCATTTT.

The chain couples TRBV10-3 to TRBJ2-5; the match to TRBD2 covers 7 bases. Looked up from germline, CDR1 is ENHRY and CDR2 is SYGVKD. The CDR3 sequence is 14 residues long. V trimming: 2 bases; J trimming: 0 bases; junction bases outside the gene matches: 0. The DNA for the CDR3 is TGTGCCATCAGTGAGGCGGGAGACCAAGAGACCCAGTACTTC. It is translated as CAISEAGDQETQYF.

J is TRBJ2-3 and V is TRBV7-2; TRBD2 matches 8 bases. The J segment lost 5 bases and the V segment lost 5 bases, leaving 9 bases of the junction unmatched. Germline V gives CDR1 SGHTA, CDR2 FQGNSA. CDR3 length equals 15 residues. The CDR3 protein is CASSPRGGQVDTQYF. CDR3 nucleotide sequence: TGTGCCAGCAGCCCTCGGGGGGGGCAAGTAGATACGCAGTATTTT.

CDR3 sequence reads: CSVGGLAGYEQYF. The DNA of the CDR3 is TGCAGCGTTGGAGGACTAGCTGGATACGAGCAGTACTTC. V usage is TRBV29-1 and J usage is TRBJ2-7; 8 bases align to TRBD2. The V gene's germline CDR1 is SQVTM and CDR2 ANQGSEA. V shed 4 bases and J 4 bases; nucleotides not matched to a gene: 6. The CDR3 extends over 13 amino acids.

In DNA form, the CDR3 reads TGTGCCAGCAGCTTTGGACAGGAAAATTCACCCCTCCACTTT. As protein: CASSFGQENSPLHF. This sequence joins TRBV7-6 and TRBJ1-6, with 7 bases lining up with TRBD1. With 3 bases clipped from V and 7 bases from J, the junction kept 3 bases outside the gene matches. This CDR3 region has 14 residues. The germline gives CDR1 SGHVS, CDR2 FNYEAQ. The full variable domain, its missing parts supplied by reference TRBV7-6 and TRBJ1-6, is GAGVSQSPRYKVTKRGQDVALRCDPISGHVSLYWYRQALGQGPEFLTYFNYEAQQDKSGLPNDRFSAERPEGSISTLTIQRTEQRDSAMYRCASSFGQENSPLHFGNGTRLTVT.

J is TRBJ1-2 and V is TRBV19; the D gene is possibly TRBD1 (6 bases). Germline assignment: CDR1 LNHDA and CDR2 SQIVND (reference sequence). CDR3 length equals 12 residues. V lost 10 bases and J 4 bases, leaving 13 bases between the germline ends. In nucleotides, the CDR3 is TGTGCCACCTGGACAGTATTCTATGGCTACACCTTC. It codes for CATWTVFYGYTF.

The chain combines TRBV29-1 with TRBJ2-1; 10 positions match TRBD2. The CDR3 runs to 14 residues. V shed 2 bases and J 7 bases; nucleotides not matched to a gene: 5. Germline lookup yields CDR1 SQVTM and CDR2 ANQGSEA. The CDR3 loop is CSVETLAGANEQFF. CDR3 in DNA: TGCAGCGTTGAAACTCTAGCGGGGGCTAATGAGCAGTTCTTC.

V gene TRBV5-8 combines with J gene TRBJ1-6; 10 bases are a match to TRBD1. V trimming: 0 bases; J trimming: 0 bases; junction bases outside the gene matches: 6. Germline V gene lookup returns CDR1 SGHTS and CDR2 YDEGEE. The CDR3 loop spans 19 amino acids. CDR3: CASSLETGGLSSYNSPLHF. The CDR3 bases are TGTGCCAGCAGCTTGGAGACAGGGGGCCTAAGCTCCTATAATTCACCCCTCCACTTT.

The CDR3, as DNA: TGCGCCAGCAGTGGGACAGGGGCCGGGGAGACCCAGTACTTC. It codes for CASSGTGAGETQYF. This chain connects TRBV5-1 to TRBJ2-5, with 10 nucleotides matching TRBD1. Trimming cost V 5 bases and J 5 bases; bases outside gene matches: 6. Germline V lookup: CDR1 SGHRS, CDR2 YFSETQ. This CDR3 is 14 amino acids long.

This rearrangement joins TRBV5-1 to TRBJ1-1; TRBD1 matches 9 bases. Germline trimming cut 0 bases from V and 7 bases from J; bases unmatched to any gene: 4. Per the germline V gene, CDR1 is SGHRS and CDR2 is YFSETQ. The CDR3 runs 14 residues. CDR3 sequence reads: CASSLGTGESEAFF. The CDR3 DNA reads as TGCGCCAGCAGCTTGGGGACAGGGGAGAGTGAAGCTTTCTTT.

The J gene is TRBJ2-7, the V gene TRBV20-1, with 9 bases identical to TRBD1. Germline V gene data show CDR1 as DFQATT and CDR2 as SNEGSKA (reference sequence). This CDR3 is built from 11 residues. V was clipped by 6 bases and J by 5 bases; unmatched bases: 2. CDR3 sequence (DNA): TGCAGTGCCCGGGACAGGGACGAGCAGTACTTC. As protein: CSARDRDEQYF.

The CDR3: CASSYSGLAGSSEQYF. The CDR3 nucleotides read TGTGCCAGCAGTTACTCGGGACTAGCGGGATCTTCCGAGCAGTACTTC. This sequence joins TRBV6-2 or TRBV6-3 and TRBJ2-7; 13 nucleotides agree with TRBD2. The germline gives CDR1 MNHEY, CDR2 SVGEGT. The length of the CDR3 is 16 residues. Trimming took 0 bases from V and 6 from J; bases not matched to a gene: 5.

V and J are TRBV7-9 and TRBJ1-5; tentative D call: TRBD1 (6 bases). CDR1 is SEHNR and CDR2 is FQNEAQ in the germline V gene (reference sequence). Trimming cost V 1 base and J 7 bases, with 14 bases left between them. The CDR3 sequence is 15 residues long. In DNA form, the CDR3 reads TGTGCCAGCAGCTTAGGGCAGGGGATGGAGCAGCCCCAGCATTTT. Its protein is CASSLGQGMEQPQHF.

V gene TRBV3-1 (or the pseudogene TRBV3-2) combines with J gene TRBJ2-7; 7 nucleotides match TRBD1. V trimming: 0 bases; J trimming: 5 bases; junction bases outside the gene matches: 13. This CDR3 comprises 17 residues. Per the germline V gene, CDR1 is LGHDT and CDR2 is YNNKEL (reference sequence). The CDR3: CASSQDVCEGGGNEQYF. CDR3 nucleotides: TGTGCCAGCAGCCAAGATGTTTGTGAAGGGGGCGGAAACGAGCAGTACTTC.

The chain's CDR3 is CSVGGGRETQYF. CDR3 bases: TGCAGCGTTGGCGGGGGTAGGGAGACCCAGTACTTC. V is TRBV29-1 and J is TRBJ2-5, with TRBD2 identical over 7 bases. The CDR3 totals 12 residues. V was clipped by 4 bases and J by 5 bases; unmatched bases: 4. Germline assignment: CDR1 SQVTM and CDR2 ANQGSEA.

This clone has a single count. The V call is TRBV4-2, the J call TRBJ2-1, with 8 bases aligning to TRBD1. Losses at the gene ends were 0 bases for V and 8 bases for J; bases not matched to a gene: 12. CDR3 length: 17 amino acids. Germline lookup yields CDR1 LGHNA and CDR2 YNFKEQ. CDR3 sequence reads: CASSQDRTRTGYDEQFF. The CDR3 bases are TGTGCCAGCAGCCAAGATAGAACTCGGACAGGGTATGATGAGCAGTTCTTC.

This clone came up a few times. The CDR3 region is CASSSAGVLNTEAFF. The CDR3 DNA follows: TGTGCCAGCAGCTCGGCAGGGGTCCTGAACACTGAAGCTTTCTTT. The chain has TRBV5-6 and TRBJ1-1; D might be TRBD1 (6 bases). Germline-derived CDR1 and CDR2 are SGHDT and YYEEEE. Trimming pared 3 bases from V and 0 bases from J, leaving 12 bases between. The CDR3 extends over 15 amino acids.

The V gene is TRBV5-8, the J gene TRBJ2-1; 13 bases are shared with TRBD2. Losses at the gene ends were 5 bases for V and 6 bases for J; bases not matched to a gene: 8. Per the germline V gene, CDR1 is SGHTS and CDR2 is YDEGEE. The CDR3 is 16 amino acids. The CDR3 nucleotides read TGTGCCAGCAGTCCATCCGGACTAGCGGGAGTCAATGAGCAGTTCTTC. It translates to CASSPSGLAGVNEQFF.

This sequence joins TRBV13 and TRBJ1-1; TRBD1 is a possible D gene (6 bases). Germline CDR1 reads PRHDT; CDR2 reads FYEKMQ (reference sequence). Trimming took off 4 bases at V and 3 bases at J, with 12 bases between the two ends. This CDR3 is built from 14 residues. The CDR3 loop reads CASSYQGFDTEAFF. The DNA for the CDR3 is TGTGCCAGCAGCTATCAGGGGTTCGACACTGAAGCTTTCTTT.

The chain uses TRBV4-3 and TRBJ2-5; 8 bases agree with TRBD1. The CDR3 length is 17 residues. Germline V gene sequence: CDR1 LGHNA, CDR2 YSLEER. The V gene end was trimmed by 0 bases and the J gene end by 3 bases; junction bases not matched to a gene: 9. Here the CDR3 DNA reads TGCGCCAGCAGCCAAGAATTAGGACAGGGCACCAAAGAGACCCAGTACTTC. Protein product: CASSQELGQGTKETQYF.

The gene calls are TRBV19 and TRBJ2-1; 8 bases line up with TRBD2. CDR3 length: 15 residues. Germline CDR1 and CDR2: LNHDA and SQIVND (reference sequence). The J segment lost 9 bases and the V segment lost 5 bases, leaving 12 bases of the junction unmatched. The CDR3 loop reads CASSPQTSDLTEQFF. The CDR3 DNA reads TGTGCCAGTAGTCCCCAGACTAGCGACTTGACTGAGCAGTTCTTC.

V usage is TRBV21-1 and J usage is TRBJ1-3; the DNA was not used to check the table's D call, TRBD1. TRBV21-1 is annotated as a pseudogene. There are 19 residues in the CDR3. CDR3: CASSPPGQGPASSGNTIYF. DNA for the CDR3: TGTGCCAGCTCGCCGCCGGGACAGGGGCCTGCGTCCTCTGGAAACACCATATATTTT.

The rearrangement links TRBV7-9 to TRBJ2-2; 7 nucleotides line up with TRBD2. There are 16 residues in the CDR3. V was pared by 2 bases and J by 7 bases, with 10 bases of the junction left unmatched. Looked up from germline, CDR1 is SEHNR and CDR2 is FQNEAQ (reference sequence). The CDR3 DNA sequence: TGTGCCAGCAGCTTACTAGGGACTAACCCCCACGGGGAGCTGTTTTTT. Translation gives CASSLLGTNPHGELFF.

The CDR3 DNA sequence: TGTGCCAGCAGTTTGCCCAGGGGGAGTGCAACTAATGAAAAACTGTTTTTT. Its protein is CASSLPRGSATNEKLFF. The V gene is TRBV27, the J gene TRBJ1-4; the match to TRBD1 covers 7 bases. Germline trimming cut 3 bases from V and 0 bases from J; bases unmatched to any gene: 7. CDR1 and CDR2 (germline): MNHEY, SMNVEV (reference sequence). CDR3 size: 17 residues.

This rearrangement joins TRBV18 to TRBJ1-2, with 9 bases identical to TRBD1. Trimming took 3 bases from V and 0 from J; bases not matched to a gene: 8. This CDR3 is 17 amino acids long. CDR1 is KGHSH and CDR2 is LQKENI in the germline V gene. CDR3 coding DNA: TGTGCCAGCTCACCGGTGATACAGGGGGCGTCTAACTATGGCTACACCTTC. It translates to CASSPVIQGASNYGYTF.

This clone appeared once. V gene TRBV27 combines with J gene TRBJ1-2; a weak D match, TRBD1 (5 bases). The germline V and J ends were trimmed by 4 bases and 4 bases, with 16 bases remaining between them. This CDR3 has 15 amino acids. Germline CDR1 reads MNHEY; CDR2 reads SMNVEV (reference sequence). Here the CDR3 DNA reads TGTGCCAGCAGTTCGGCAGGGCGTACATTCTATGGCTACACCTTC. Protein: CASSSAGRTFYGYTF.

V usage is TRBV7-2 and J usage is TRBJ2-7; the D gene is possibly TRBD1 (6 bases). This CDR3 has 15 residues. Germline assignment: CDR1 SGHTA and CDR2 FQGNSA. V lost 1 base and J 3 bases, leaving 13 bases between the germline ends. As DNA, the CDR3 is TGTGCCAGCAGCTTAGGGGGGCAGGAGATCTACGAGCAGTACTTC. Its protein is CASSLGGQEIYEQYF.

The chain couples TRBV13 to TRBJ2-2; tentative D call: TRBD2 (5 bases). The germline V gene has CDR1 PRHDT and CDR2 FYEKMQ (reference sequence). The CDR3 sequence is 13 residues long. V was cut by 5 bases and J by 4 bases, with 8 bases left in between. The CDR3: CASSRTLTGELFF. DNA of the CDR3: TGTGCCAGCAGCAGGACTCTCACCGGGGAGCTGTTTTTT. The variable domain in full, completed from reference TRBV13 and TRBJ2-2, reads AAGVIQSPRHLIKEKRETATLKCYPIPRHDTVYWYQQGPGQDPQFLISFYEKMQSDKGSIPDRFSAQQFSDYHSELNMSSLELGDSALYFCASSRTLTGELFFGEGSRLTVL.

CDR3: CSVLGGRGADTQYF. DNA for the CDR3: TGCAGCGTTTTAGGAGGGAGGGGCGCCGATACGCAGTATTTT. The chain carries TRBV29-1 and TRBJ2-3; 7 bases match TRBD2. The CDR3 spans 14 residues. Germline V gene data show CDR1 as SQVTM and CDR2 as ANQGSEA. With 5 bases clipped from V and 6 bases from J, the junction kept 11 bases outside the gene matches.

The chain combines TRBV10-3 with TRBJ1-2, with D possibly being TRBD1 (6 bases). The germline V gene has CDR1 ENHRY and CDR2 SYGVKD. This CDR3 comprises 16 residues. Deletions cut 9 bases from V and 4 bases from J, with 24 bases between. This chain's CDR3 is CAMAATREDSAYGYTF. In DNA, the CDR3 is TGTGCCATGGCTGCCACCAGAGAGGACAGCGCCTATGGCTACACCTTC.

The V gene is TRBV24-1, the J gene TRBJ2-7, with a possible D match to TRBD1 (5 bases). Germline V gene lookup returns CDR1 KGHDR and CDR2 SFDVKD. This CDR3 region has 12 residues. The V end was cut by 5 bases, the J end by 4 bases, with 8 bases between. The CDR3 protein is CATSATGYEQYF. As DNA, the CDR3 is TGTGCCACCAGTGCTACAGGATACGAGCAGTACTTC.